This T cell receptor beta chain appears in the sequencing data of a study of blood T cell repertoires in COVID-19. Study-wide background: Nucleic acid was either cDNA or gDNA, and it came from T cells, B-cell-depleted T cells, or PBMCs.

The table came from immunoSEQ multiplex PCR; TCRdb's copy has only in-frame clones and leaves some out. The sample consists of 150,000 to 200,000 clones, about 87% of them appearing once. This clone was seen only once. Trimming shortened V by 1 base and J by 5 bases, and 11 bases separated the two germline ends. CDR1 is LGHDT and CDR2 is YNNKEL in the germline V gene (reference sequence). The CDR3 is made up of 14 amino acids. The receptor was derived from a man between 18 and 35 years old with active or convalescent COVID-19. The rearrangement uses TRBV3-1 (or the pseudogene TRBV3-2) and TRBJ1-1; no firm D call. Sequencing was carried out using peripheral blood. CDR3: CASSQVLGKTEAFF. The CDR3 DNA reads TGTGCCAGCAGCCAAGTCCTCGGGAAGACTGAAGCTTTCTTT.